Sequencing of this TCR beta chain was carried out in a study of T cells expressing NK-cell markers. At the level of the study: Eight donors were sequenced, of whom seven were HCMV-seropositive, while the remaining one was HCMV-seronegative.

Comment on this clonotype: The antigen is unknown.

Making the TCR beta cDNA relied on 5'RACE template switching with UMIs. From the 5' RACE reads, TCRdb lists one entry per CDR3 protein and no DNA. The sample spans around 470,000 distinct CDR3 sequences; the ten largest clones claim more than 1.4%. Findings of the study overall: Dominant NKG2C+ clonotypes made up roughly 1.0-7.0% of CD8+ T cells in roughly six donors.

The germline CDR1 and CDR2 sequences are WSHSY and SAAADI. The CDR3 spans 17 residues. This receptor was obtained from a woman aged 50 to 60 in good health. The gene calls are TRBV10-2 and TRBJ2-1; the D gene TCRdb calls, TRBD2, cannot be checked with no DNA. Sequencing was carried out using blood T cells: a sorted CD56 or NKG2C T cell subset, CD4+ or CD8+ T cells, or bulk PBMC T cells (not recorded which). This CDR3 reads CASSAFLSGRGGNEQFF.